This T cell receptor beta chain was captured in a study of shared clonotypes between healthy human individuals. Study context: Three plates were used per donor for CD4 naive, three for CD4 memory, two for CD8 naive and one for CD8 memory. Whole-study results and caveats: Blood was the sole source, and tissue repertoires probably differ.

As for this clone: The antigen is undetermined.

The CDR3 extends over 15 amino acids. The ends were cut back, 3 bases at V and 2 bases at J, with 13 bases in the middle. Germline assignment: CDR1 LNHDA and CDR2 SQIVND (reference sequence). Using immunoSEQ multiplex PCR, the repertoire was profiled, and TCRdb retains in-frame clones only, with some absent. The table records millions of clones, 90% to 95% of them present only once. The rearrangement joins TRBV19 to TRBJ1-2; D gene ambiguous. What was sequenced was naive CD4+ T cells sorted from blood. Noted subset: CD45RA+ positively selected. The sequence was collected from a man between 18 and 35 years old in good health. The CDR3 loop reads CASSMRLRTNYGYTF. The DNA for the CDR3 is TGTGCCAGTAGTATGAGGCTAAGGACCAACTATGGCTACACCTTC.